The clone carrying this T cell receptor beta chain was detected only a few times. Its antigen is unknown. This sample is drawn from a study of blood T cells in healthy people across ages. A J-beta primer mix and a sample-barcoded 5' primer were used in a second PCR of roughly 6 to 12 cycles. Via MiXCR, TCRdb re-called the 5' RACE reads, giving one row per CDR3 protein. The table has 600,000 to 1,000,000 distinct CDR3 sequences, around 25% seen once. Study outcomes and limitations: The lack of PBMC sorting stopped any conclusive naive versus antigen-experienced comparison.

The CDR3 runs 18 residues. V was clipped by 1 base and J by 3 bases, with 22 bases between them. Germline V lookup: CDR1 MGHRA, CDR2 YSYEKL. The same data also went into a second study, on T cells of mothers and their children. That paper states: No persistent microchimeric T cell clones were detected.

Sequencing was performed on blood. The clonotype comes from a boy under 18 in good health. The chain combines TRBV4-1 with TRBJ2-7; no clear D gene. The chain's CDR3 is CASSQVIWRLPMSYEQYF. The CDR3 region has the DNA TGCGCCAGCAGCCAAGTTATCTGGAGACTCCCAATGAGCTACGAGCAGTACTTC.